These 18 T cell receptor beta chains share one sample of origin, sequenced in a study of shared clonotypes between healthy human individuals. This table comes from immunoSEQ multiplex PCR, and its TCRdb copy is limited to in-frame clones, with some not included. Of approximately 2,000,000 clones in the sample, around 93% were seen once. The material sequenced was naive CD4+ T cells from PBMCs. The subset was: CD45RA+ positively selected. All receptors derive from a man aged 18 to 35 in good health. Some clones in this sample may be carry-over from other donors' samples.

The chain carries TRBV6-6 and TRBJ1-3; D is unresolved. Germline V gene lookup returns CDR1 MNHNY and CDR2 SVGAGI (reference sequence). V gave up 0 bases and J gave up 0 bases, with 6 bases separating them. The CDR3 loop spans 15 amino acids. The DNA of the CDR3 is TGTGCCAGCAGTTACTCGAAAAGCTCTGGAAACACCATATATTTT. Translated, it gives CASSYSKSSGNTIYF.

The genes are TRBV7-6 and TRBJ2-1; D is undetermined. The CDR3 length is 13 residues. Germline CDR1 is SGHVS and CDR2 is FNYEAQ. Trimming stripped 5 bases from V and 6 bases from J, with 11 bases between. The CDR3 loop reads CASSGVLSNEQFF. The DNA of the CDR3 is TGTGCCAGCAGCGGGGTTTTGAGCAATGAGCAGTTCTTC.

V is TRBV27 and J is TRBJ2-1, with 10 nucleotides matching TRBD2. The CDR3 length is 16 residues. Unmatched junction bases numbered 10, after V lost 7 bases and J lost 4 bases. Looked up from germline, CDR1 is MNHEY and CDR2 is SMNVEV (reference sequence). Here the CDR3 reads CASTLRTSGSYNEQFF. In nucleotides, the CDR3 is TGTGCCAGCACCCTGAGGACTAGCGGAAGTTACAATGAGCAGTTCTTC.

The CDR3 DNA reads as TGTGCCAGCAGTCCCCCGGGACAGTGGTATGGCTACACCTTC. Its translation is CASSPPGQWYGYTF. V gene TRBV6-5 combines with J gene TRBJ1-2; 7 positions agree with TRBD1. Trimming removed 5 bases from V and 5 bases from J; junction bases left unmatched: 8. Germline CDR1 reads MNHEY; CDR2 reads SVGAGI. This CDR3 region has 14 residues.

V is TRBV28 and J is TRBJ1-2; 9 bases fit TRBD1. CDR1 is MDHEN, CDR2 SYDVKM, per germline. CDR3 length: 15 residues. V shed 5 bases, J shed 4 bases, and the junction held 8 bases outside the gene matches. The DNA for the CDR3 is TGTGCCAGCAGTGGGGAACAGGGGGCGAGCTATGGCTACACCTTC. It translates to CASSGEQGASYGYTF.

V is TRBV6-6 and J is TRBJ1-3; D is undetermined. The CDR3 spans 15 residues. The ends were cut back, 7 bases at V and 0 bases at J, with 13 bases in the middle. Germline assignment: CDR1 MNHNY and CDR2 SVGAGI (reference sequence). The CDR3: CASIPSMYSGNTIYF. The DNA of the CDR3 is TGTGCCAGCATTCCATCTATGTACTCTGGAAACACCATATATTTT.

V usage is TRBV6-1 and J usage is TRBJ2-1, with a tentative D call TRBD1 (5 bases). Looked up from germline, CDR1 is MNHNS and CDR2 is SASEGT. V was shortened by 2 bases and J by 6 bases, with 14 bases between the two germline ends. This CDR3 is built from 15 residues. The CDR3 DNA is TGTGCCAGCAGTGAATTTAGGGGCGTGGGCAATGAGCAGTTCTTC. This codes for CASSEFRGVGNEQFF.

This clone occurred a few times. The genes are TRBV6-5 and TRBJ2-7; D might be TRBD1 (5 bases). The CDR3 extends over 15 amino acids. Trimming pared 4 bases from V and 2 bases from J, leaving 15 bases between. Germline-derived CDR1 and CDR2 are MNHEY and SVGAGI. CDR3 sequence reads: CASSSLQVSTYEQYF. The CDR3 DNA reads as TGTGCCAGCAGTTCCTTACAGGTATCAACCTACGAGCAGTACTTC.

V and J are TRBV9 and TRBJ2-5, with D unresolved. The V and J ends lost 7 bases and 2 bases respectively, with 15 bases between them. Germline CDR1 and CDR2: SGDLS and YYNGEE. The CDR3 is 14 residues long. The CDR3 loop reads CASSKSSVQETQYF. DNA for the CDR3: TGTGCCAGCTCGAAGAGTTCAGTACAAGAGACCCAGTACTTC.

The chain uses TRBV7-9 and TRBJ2-3; D ambiguous. V lost 5 bases and J 7 bases, leaving 13 bases between the germline ends. The CDR3 is 13 amino acids. The V gene's germline CDR1 is SEHNR and CDR2 FQNEAQ (reference sequence). This CDR3 is CASSPALGNTQYF. CDR3 sequence (DNA): TGTGCCAGCAGCCCGGCGCTAGGAAATACGCAGTATTTT.

This chain joins TRBV6-6 and TRBJ1-5; D unresolved. The germline gives CDR1 MNHNY, CDR2 SVGAGI (reference sequence). The CDR3 has 14 residues. The V end was cut by 0 bases, the J end by 3 bases, with 6 bases between. This CDR3 is CASSYSQINQPQHF. The CDR3 nucleotides read TGTGCCAGCAGTTACTCGCAGATCAATCAGCCCCAGCATTTT.

The chain is built from TRBV4-1 and TRBJ2-5, with D perhaps matching TRBD1 (5 bases). Trimming took off 4 bases at V and 2 bases at J, with 14 bases between the two ends. The CDR3 is 15 residues long. Germline V gene sequence: CDR1 MGHRA, CDR2 YSYEKL. CDR3 region: CASSPVYRLQETQYF. The CDR3, as DNA: TGCGCCAGCAGCCCAGTGTACAGGTTGCAAGAGACCCAGTACTTC.

Comment on this clone: Other DNA sequences within the sample encode an identical CDR3. The chain links TRBV28 to TRBJ1-2, with D hard to call. Between the trimmed V and J ends, which lost 2 bases and 0 bases, there was a span of 4 bases. In germline, CDR1 is MDHEN, CDR2 SYDVKM. The length of the CDR3 is 13 residues. The CDR3 sequence is CASSLQANYGYTF. The CDR3 coding sequence is TGTGCCAGCAGTTTACAAGCTAACTATGGCTACACCTTC.

This chain joins TRBV5-5 and TRBJ2-3; D possibly uses TRBD1 or TRBD2 (5 bases each). The germline V gene encodes CDR1 SGHKS and CDR2 YYEKEE (reference sequence). This CDR3 has 14 residues. With 0 bases removed from V and 1 base from J, the gap between germline ends came to 6 bases. CDR3 in amino acids: CASSLEGRTDTQYF. CDR3 DNA sequence: TGTGCCAGCAGCTTGGAGGGACGCACAGATACGCAGTATTTT.

J is TRBJ2-3 and V is TRBV11-2; 15 bases fit TRBD2. The germline V gene encodes CDR1 SGHAT and CDR2 FQNNGV. The CDR3 spans 17 residues. Trimming removed 5 bases from V and 4 bases from J; junction bases left unmatched: 7. This chain's CDR3 is CASSPRTSGRGSDTQYF. As DNA, the CDR3 is TGTGCCAGCAGCCCGAGGACTAGCGGGAGGGGGTCAGATACGCAGTATTTT.

The rearrangement joins TRBV6-5 to TRBJ2-7; 8 nucleotides agree with TRBD1. Germline V gene data show CDR1 as MNHEY and CDR2 as SVGAGI. V lost 4 bases and J lost 3; bases outside the gene matches: 5. The length of the CDR3 is 14 residues. CDR3 protein: CASSWRTGNYEQYF. CDR3 DNA: TGTGCCAGCAGTTGGCGGACAGGGAACTACGAGCAGTACTTC.

The CDR3 coding sequence is TGTGCCAGCAGAGAGGACAGGGTCCTCGGACAGCCCCAGCATTTT. Amino acid sequence: CASREDRVLGQPQHF. The chain is built from TRBV7-8 and TRBJ1-5; 8 bases line up with TRBD1. V gave up 6 bases and J gave up 7 bases; unmatched junction bases: 11. The germline V gene has CDR1 SGHVS and CDR2 FQNEAQ. This CDR3 is 15 amino acids long.

This clone was detected only once. The V and J genes are TRBV28 and TRBJ2-7; D is possibly TRBD1 (5 bases). Trimming removed 0 bases at V and 3 bases at J, with 9 bases between. The length of the CDR3 is 14 residues. Germline V gene lookup returns CDR1 MDHEN and CDR2 SYDVKM. CDR3 amino acids: CASSLWSGNYEQYF. The CDR3, as DNA: TGTGCCAGCAGTTTATGGTCAGGGAACTACGAGCAGTACTTC.